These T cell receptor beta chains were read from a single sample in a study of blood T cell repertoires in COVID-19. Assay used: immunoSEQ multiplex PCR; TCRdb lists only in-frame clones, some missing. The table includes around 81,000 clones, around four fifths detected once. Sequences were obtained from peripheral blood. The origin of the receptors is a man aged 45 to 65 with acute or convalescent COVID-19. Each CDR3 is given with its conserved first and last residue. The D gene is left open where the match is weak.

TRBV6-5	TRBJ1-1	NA	TGTGCCAGCACAAAGACAGCAAGTGTTGAAGCTTTCTTT	CASTKTASVEAFF
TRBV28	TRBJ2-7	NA	TGTGCCAGCAGTTTCCTTACACATCGCTACGAGCAGTACTTC	CASSFLTHRYEQYF
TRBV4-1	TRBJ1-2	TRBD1	TGCGCCAGCAGCCACCCGGGACAGGGGTTTGGCTACACCTTC	CASSHPGQGFGYTF
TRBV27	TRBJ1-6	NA	TGTGCCAGCAGTCCCCTGGAAGGAGGGACCAATTCACCCCTCCACTTT	CASSPLEGGTNSPLHF
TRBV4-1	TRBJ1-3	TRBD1	TGCGCCAGCAGCCAAAATACGGGACAGGGGGCCTCTGGAAACACCATATATTTT	CASSQNTGQGASGNTIYF
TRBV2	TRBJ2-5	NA	TGTGCCAGCAGCACCGGGACTGAAGAGACCCAGTACTTC	CASSTGTEETQYF
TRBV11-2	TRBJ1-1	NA	TGTGCCAGCAGCTTCCGGCAGGGAAGCACTGAAGCTTTCTTT	CASSFRQGSTEAFF
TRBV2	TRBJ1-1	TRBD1	TGTGCCAGCAGTGAAAGGACAGGGTTGAACACTGAAGCTTTCTTT	CASSERTGLNTEAFF
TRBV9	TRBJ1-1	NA	TGTGCCAGCAGCGTATCGGGAATCCATGCTGAAGCTTTCTTT	CASSVSGIHAEAFF
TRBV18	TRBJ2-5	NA	TGTGCCAGCTCACTGGGAACAGGGAAGCCGACCCAGTACTTC	CASSLGTGKPTQYF